Listed below are T cell receptor beta chains from one sample, sequenced in a study of type 1 regulatory T cells. TCRdb re-analysed the reads in MiXCR, keeping a single row per CDR3 protein. The sample shows approximately 90,000 distinct CDR3 sequences, roughly 31% of them seen only once. The specimen sequenced was CD4+ T cells, either the whole sample or a sorted fraction (not recorded which). The receptor set was obtained from a human donor in good health. Both conserved end residues are part of each CDR3. Fields, in order: D gene, V gene, J gene, clone size, CDR3 DNA, CDR3 protein. A D gene is named only where the DNA matches it firmly. A row's size may be missing; if present it is once, few, many or a size class.

TRBD2	TRBV7-9	TRBJ2-7	few	TGTGCCAGCAGCGAACTAGCGGGTTCCTACGAGCAGTACTTC	CASSELAGSYEQYF
TRBD2	TRBV5-1	TRBJ2-7	-	TGCGCCAGCAGCTTGAGTGGCGGGATAGCGGGATCCTACGAGCAGTACTTC	CASSLSGGIAGSYEQYF
TRBD2	TRBV20-1	TRBJ2-2	-	TGCAGTGCTAAAATAGTGCCTAGCGGGACCACCGGGGAGCTGTTTTTT	CSAKIVPSGTTGELFF
-	TRBV20-1	TRBJ1-2	-	TGCAGTGCTAGCAGGGCCATTGACTATGGCTACACCTTC	CSASRAIDYGYTF
TRBD2	TRBV20-1	TRBJ2-7	few	TGCAGTGCTAGAGATGGGGCTAGCGGAAAAAGCTCCTACGAGCAGTACTTC	CSARDGASGKSSYEQYF
-	TRBV24-1	TRBJ2-3	-	TGTGCCACCAGTGATTTTCGGGGAACAGATACGCAGTATTTT	CATSDFRGTDTQYF
TRBD2	TRBV20-1	TRBJ2-2	few	TGCAGTGCTAGAGGGACTAGCGGAACCGGGGAGCTGTTTTTT	CSARGTSGTGELFF
-	TRBV5-1	TRBJ1-6	few	TGCGCCAGCAGCAGAAACAGGGAATCACCCCTCCACTTT	CASSRNRESPLHF
-	TRBV12-3/TRBV12-4	TRBJ2-1	few	TGTGCCATAACCCGCAGCAAATCACACAATGAGCAGTTCTTC	CAITRSKSHNEQFF
-	TRBV12-3/TRBV12-4	TRBJ1-1	-	TGTGCCAGCAGTTTCTCGGAGAACACTGAAGCTTTCTTT	CASSFSENTEAFF
-	TRBV7-9	TRBJ2-5	-	TGTGCCAGCAGCTTAACGTTTCCATCCCAAGAGACCCAGTACTTC	CASSLTFPSQETQYF
-	TRBV19	TRBJ2-2	-	TGTGCCAGTAGTATCAGTTTTTCGAACACCGGGGAGCTGTTTTTT	CASSISFSNTGELFF
-	TRBV20-1	TRBJ2-3	few	TGCAGTGCTAATGGAGACGGGGCAGATACGCAGTATTTT	CSANGDGADTQYF
-	TRBV29-1	TRBJ1-1	few	TGCAGCGTGGGAGAAACGATGAACACTGAAGCTTTCTTT	CSVGETMNTEAFF
-	TRBV20-1	TRBJ1-1	-	TGCAGTGCTAGATATTGGGGAGAAGGGAACACTGAAGCTTTCTTT	CSARYWGEGNTEAFF
-	TRBV7-3	TRBJ2-1	-	TGTGCCAGCAGCCAGACCCCTTGGGATGAGCAGTTCTTC	CASSQTPWDEQFF
-	TRBV18	TRBJ1-5	-	TGTGCCAGCTCACCAGGGGTTGGTGAGCCCCAGCATTTT	CASSPGVGEPQHF
-	TRBV5-5	TRBJ2-2	-	TGTGCCAGCAGCTTGGGGGGAACCTTAATCGGGGAGCTGTTTTTT	CASSLGGTLIGELFF
-	TRBV27	TRBJ2-3	-	TGTGCCAGCAGGAAGTCTAGCACAGATACGCAGTATTTT	CASRKSSTDTQYF